This T cell receptor (beta chain) was profiled in a study of molecular identifiers for immune sequencing clone quantification. On the study more broadly: RNA, taken in replicates from roughly 21,000 or 96,000 naive CD8 cells, was split five ways, with four sequenced.

Study-wide findings and caveats: It was shown that clones above 20 RNA copies held over 97% of effector molecules, but under 1% in naive cells.

In TCRdb, the PCR reads were re-called with MiXCR into one record per CDR3 protein. The sample contains some 650,000 distinct CDR3 sequences, around 20% of which appear only once. The V gene lost 0 bases and the J gene lost 2 bases, with 9 bases spanning the gap. The CDR3 totals 14 residues. The germline V gene has CDR1 SGDLS and CDR2 YYNGEE. As to this clonotype: Its antigen is still unknown.

The source is a human donor in good health. Some libraries in this study had Jurkat cell RNA spiked in. The sequencing input was naive CD8+ T cells from blood, with Jurkat cell RNA spiked in. The sample's subset: FACS-sorted CD8+CD4-CCR7+CD45RA+ naive T cells. V gene TRBV9 combines with J gene TRBJ2-7; D is ambiguous. The CDR3 DNA reads as TGTGCCAGCAGCGTAGAGGTCGGAACCTACGAGCAGTACTTC. This codes for CASSVEVGTYEQYF.